The source of this TCR beta chain is a study of T-cell reconstitution after alpha-beta-depleted transplantation in children. This clonotype was seen ten or more times. The library targeted TCRbeta and was prepared with unique molecular identifiers. TCRdb analysed the PCR reads with MiXCR anew, one entry per CDR3 protein. In the table there are about 580,000 distinct CDR3 sequences, about 23% of which are singletons. This TCR was sampled from a boy younger than two who had a stem cell transplant for acute myeloid leukemia, so the T cells may come from the graft donor. Here the sequenced sample was PBMCs, mostly from graft donor cells, taken 360 days after TCRalphabeta/CD19-depleted stem cell transplant.

The DNA of the CDR3 is TGCAGTGCTAGACGACCAATGGGGGGCCTAGCGGGACGCACAGATACGCAGTATTTT. Its protein product is CSARRPMGGLAGRTDTQYF. The chain carries TRBV20-1 and TRBJ2-3; 9 bases line up with TRBD2. Germline CDR1 DFQATT, CDR2 SNEGSKA (reference sequence). V lost 2 bases and J lost 1; bases outside the gene matches: 16. This CDR3 contains 19 residues.